This T cell receptor (beta chain) was sequenced for a study of cytomegalovirus exposure and HLA in healthy donors. Germline-derived CDR1 and CDR2 are SGHRS and YFSETQ. CDR3 length: 14 residues. Trimming removed 2 bases from V and 1 base from J, with 8 bases in between. PCR primers comprised 60 Vbeta and 13 Jbeta primers. Sequencing was performed with immunoSEQ multiplex PCR; in TCRdb, only in-frame clones are kept and a portion is missing. Of 150,000 to 180,000 clones listed, over 75% were seen once; the top ten hold around 6%. This clone was picked up a small number of times. The antigen is undetermined. Study-level points and caveats: Specificity of a few CMV-associated chains for CMV antigens was verified in vitro. Donors belonging to an Asian-associated ancestry cluster reportedly showed fewer N-insertions in productive TCRs than the 666-donor mean, according to what a later analysis found. Researchers counted around 170 TCR beta chains as cytomegalovirus-associated. Later analysis identified several of the most significant clusters that appeared linked to common viral pathogens.

The specimen was PBMCs. The sequence was collected from a woman aged 40 to 50 in good health and CMV-seropositive. The chain carries TRBV5-1 and TRBJ2-3, with D unclear. The CDR3 region is CASSFQKGTDTQYF. CDR3 DNA sequence: TGCGCCAGCAGCTTCCAGAAAGGCACAGATACGCAGTATTTT.